Listed here is a single TCR beta chain. The sample comes from a study of technical replicates of blood from a handful of donors. The assay was immunoSEQ multiplex PCR, and TCRdb's table has in-frame clones only and misses some. The sample includes around 68,000 clones, about 97% of them seen just once. With 3 bases removed from V and 3 bases from J, the gap between germline ends came to 14 bases. There are 15 residues in the CDR3. CDR1 and CDR2 (germline): MNHEY, SMNVEV (reference sequence). This TCR was recovered from a human donor in good health. The chain combines TRBV27 with TRBJ2-5; no clear D. Sequences were obtained from T cells isolated from PBMCs. The DNA of the CDR3 is TGTGCCAGCAGTTTTAAGCGTGGTACCGAAGAGACCCAGTACTTC. Translated, it gives CASSFKRGTEETQYF.